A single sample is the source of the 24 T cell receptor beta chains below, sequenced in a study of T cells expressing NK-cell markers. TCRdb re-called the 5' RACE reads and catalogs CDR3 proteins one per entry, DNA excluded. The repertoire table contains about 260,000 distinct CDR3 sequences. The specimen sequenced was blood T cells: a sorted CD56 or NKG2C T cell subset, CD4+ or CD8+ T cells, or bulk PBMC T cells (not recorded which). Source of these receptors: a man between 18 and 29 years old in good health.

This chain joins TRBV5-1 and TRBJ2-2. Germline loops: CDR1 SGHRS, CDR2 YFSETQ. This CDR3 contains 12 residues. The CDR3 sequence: CASSKTTGELFF. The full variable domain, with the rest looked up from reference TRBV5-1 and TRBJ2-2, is KAGVTQTPRYLIKTRGQQVTLSCSPISGHRSVSWYQQTPGQGLQFLFEYFSETQRNKGNFPGRFSGRQFSNSRSEMNVSTLELGDSALYLCASSKTTGELFFGEGSRLTVL.

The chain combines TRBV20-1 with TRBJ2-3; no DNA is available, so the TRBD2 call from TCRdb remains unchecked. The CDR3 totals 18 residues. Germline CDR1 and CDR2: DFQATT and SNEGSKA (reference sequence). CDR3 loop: CSARDVGLAGVPTDTQYF.

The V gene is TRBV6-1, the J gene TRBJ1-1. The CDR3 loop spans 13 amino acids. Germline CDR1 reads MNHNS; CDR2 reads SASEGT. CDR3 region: CASSEAGRTEAFF.

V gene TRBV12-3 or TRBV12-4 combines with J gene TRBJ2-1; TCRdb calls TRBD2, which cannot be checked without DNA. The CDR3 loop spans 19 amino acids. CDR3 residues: CASSFLGYPGTSLTMKQFF.

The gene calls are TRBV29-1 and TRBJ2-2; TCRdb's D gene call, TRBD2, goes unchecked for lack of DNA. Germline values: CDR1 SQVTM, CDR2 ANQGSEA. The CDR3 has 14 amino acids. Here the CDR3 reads CSVILRGETGELFF.

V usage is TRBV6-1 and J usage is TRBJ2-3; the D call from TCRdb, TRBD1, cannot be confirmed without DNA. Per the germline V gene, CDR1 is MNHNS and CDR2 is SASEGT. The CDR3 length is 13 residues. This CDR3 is CASRPPGAHTQYF.

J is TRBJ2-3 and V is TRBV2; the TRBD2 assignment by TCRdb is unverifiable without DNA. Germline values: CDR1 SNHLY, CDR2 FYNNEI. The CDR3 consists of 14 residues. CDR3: CASDPSGWTDTQYF.

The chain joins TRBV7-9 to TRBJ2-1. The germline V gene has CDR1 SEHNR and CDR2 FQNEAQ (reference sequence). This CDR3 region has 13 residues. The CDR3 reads CASSLLEIREQFF.

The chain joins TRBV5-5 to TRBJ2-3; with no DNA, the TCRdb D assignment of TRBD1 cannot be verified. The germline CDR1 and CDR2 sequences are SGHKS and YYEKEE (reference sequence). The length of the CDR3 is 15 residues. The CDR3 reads CASSYEDRGRDTQYF.

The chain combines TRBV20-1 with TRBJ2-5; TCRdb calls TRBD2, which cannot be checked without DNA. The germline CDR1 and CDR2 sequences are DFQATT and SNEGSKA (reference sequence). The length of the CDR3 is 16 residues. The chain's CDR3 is CSARILAGGLLETQYF.

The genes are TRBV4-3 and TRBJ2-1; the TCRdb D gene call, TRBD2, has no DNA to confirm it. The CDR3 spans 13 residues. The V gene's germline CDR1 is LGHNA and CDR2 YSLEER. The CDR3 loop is CASSQGRGNQQFF.

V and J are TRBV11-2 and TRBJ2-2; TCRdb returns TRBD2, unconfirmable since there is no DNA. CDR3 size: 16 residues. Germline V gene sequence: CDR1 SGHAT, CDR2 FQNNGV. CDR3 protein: CASSFGIGRAAGELFF.

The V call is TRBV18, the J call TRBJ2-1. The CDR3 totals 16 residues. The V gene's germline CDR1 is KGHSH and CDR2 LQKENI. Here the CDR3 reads CASSPSPGSSYNEQFF.

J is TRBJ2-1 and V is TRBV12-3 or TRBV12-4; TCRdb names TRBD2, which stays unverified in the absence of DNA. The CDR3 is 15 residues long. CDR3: CASSPGTSGRDEQFF.

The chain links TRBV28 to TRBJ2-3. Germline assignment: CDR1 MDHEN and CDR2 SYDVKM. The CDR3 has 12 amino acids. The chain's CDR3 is CASSPQVDTQYF.

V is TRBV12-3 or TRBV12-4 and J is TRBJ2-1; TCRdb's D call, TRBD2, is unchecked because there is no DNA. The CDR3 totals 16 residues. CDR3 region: CASSPGTRRAYNEQFF.

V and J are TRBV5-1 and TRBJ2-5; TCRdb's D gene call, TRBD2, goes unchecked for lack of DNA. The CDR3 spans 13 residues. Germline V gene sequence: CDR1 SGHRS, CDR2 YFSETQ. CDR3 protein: CASAGRAAETQYF.

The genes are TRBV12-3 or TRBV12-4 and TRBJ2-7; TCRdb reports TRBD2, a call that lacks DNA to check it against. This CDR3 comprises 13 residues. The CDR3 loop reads CASRPAESDEQYF.

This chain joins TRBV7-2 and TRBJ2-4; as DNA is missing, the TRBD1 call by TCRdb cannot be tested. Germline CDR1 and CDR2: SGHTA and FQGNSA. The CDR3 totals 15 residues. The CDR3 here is CASSALNSAGNIQYF.

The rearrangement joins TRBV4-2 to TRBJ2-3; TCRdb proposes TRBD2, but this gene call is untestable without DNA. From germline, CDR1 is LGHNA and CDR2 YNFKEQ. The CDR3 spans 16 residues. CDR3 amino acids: CASSHSSGRATDTQYF.

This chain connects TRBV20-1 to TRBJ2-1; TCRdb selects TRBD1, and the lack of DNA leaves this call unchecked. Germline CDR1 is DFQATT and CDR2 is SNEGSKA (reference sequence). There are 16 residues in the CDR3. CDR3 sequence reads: CSASPSWGGGNNEQFF.

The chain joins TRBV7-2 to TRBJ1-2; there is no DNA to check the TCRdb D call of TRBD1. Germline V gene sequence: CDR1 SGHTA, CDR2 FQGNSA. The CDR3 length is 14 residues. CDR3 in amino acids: CASSQGQGAFGYTF.

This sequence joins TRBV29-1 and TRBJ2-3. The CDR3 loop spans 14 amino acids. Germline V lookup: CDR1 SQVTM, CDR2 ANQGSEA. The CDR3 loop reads CSVEGGRPTDTQYF.

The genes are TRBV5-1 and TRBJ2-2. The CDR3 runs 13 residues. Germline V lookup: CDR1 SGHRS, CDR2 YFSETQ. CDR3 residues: CASRASGTGELFF. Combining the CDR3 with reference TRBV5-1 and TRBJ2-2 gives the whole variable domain KAGVTQTPRYLIKTRGQQVTLSCSPISGHRSVSWYQQTPGQGLQFLFEYFSETQRNKGNFPGRFSGRQFSNSRSEMNVSTLELGDSALYLCASRASGTGELFFGEGSRLTVL.